This T cell receptor beta chain was found in a study of tumor T cells in aggressive B-cell lymphoma. V lost 4 bases, J lost 3 bases, and 3 bases stayed unmatched. The CDR3 contains 15 residues. CDR1 SGHNT and CDR2 YYREEE come from the germline V gene (reference sequence). The assay was immunoSEQ multiplex PCR, and TCRdb's table has in-frame clones only and misses some. The table has around 6,300 clones, 88% seen once; the top ten hold less than 4%. The chain is built from TRBV5-4 and TRBJ2-7; 14 nucleotides align to TRBD2. The receptor's source is an adult with diffuse large B cell lymphoma. Some clones in this sample may be carry-over from other donors' samples. Sequencing input: tumor tissue. In nucleotides, the CDR3 is TGTGCCAGCAGCCCCGGACTAGCGGGAGGCTACGAGCAGTACTTC. It translates to CASSPGLAGGYEQYF.